This is a list of T cell receptor beta chains from one sample in a study of blood T cells in healthy people across ages. TCRdb reprocessed the 5' RACE reads via MiXCR and lists one record per CDR3 protein. Among around 900,000 distinct CDR3 sequences, about 53% were seen once, and the ten largest hold around 21%. What was sequenced was blood. These TCRs come from a woman aged 60-75 years in good health. The CDR3 runs from the conserved cysteine through the conserved F or W. A D gene is named only where the DNA matches it firmly. Clone size is shown for a subset of rows, as once, few, many or a class of expanded clone.

D gene | J gene | clone size | V gene | CDR3 protein | CDR3 DNA
. | TRBJ2-1 | few | TRBV29-1 | CSVSSSNNEQFF | TGCAGCGTCAGCTCTAGTAACAATGAGCAGTTCTTC
. | TRBJ1-1 | . | TRBV4-3 | CACSQDWGWLTEAFF | TGCGCCTGCAGCCAAGATTGGGGGTGGTTAACTGAAGCTTTCTTT
TRBD1 | TRBJ2-5 | . | TRBV5-6 | CASSWDSQETQYF | TGTGCCAGCAGCTGGGACAGCCAAGAGACCCAGTACTTC
TRBD1 | TRBJ2-7 | many | TRBV29-1 | CSVGQGATYEQYF | TGCAGCGTTGGGCAGGGGGCAACCTACGAGCAGTACTTC
TRBD2 | TRBJ2-3 | . | TRBV10-3 | CAISGGLAGTDTQYF | TGTGCCATCAGTGGGGGACTAGCGGGAACAGATACGCAGTATTTT
TRBD1 | TRBJ2-7 | . | TRBV5-1 | CASIMGTGSYEQYF | TGCGCCAGCATCATGGGGACAGGGTCCTACGAGCAGTACTTC
. | TRBJ1-1 | . | TRBV7-9 | CASSSPTGTLNTEAFF | TGTGCCAGCAGCTCACCAACAGGGACATTGAACACTGAAGCTTTCTTT
. | TRBJ2-3 | . | TRBV4-2 | CASSQATAGTDTQYF | TGTGCCAGCAGCCAAGCGACGGCCGGCACAGATACGCAGTATTTT
. | TRBJ2-5 | . | TRBV6-2/TRBV6-3 | CASSYSGIATETQYF | TGTGCCAGCAGTTACTCGGGTATAGCGACGGAGACCCAGTACTTC
TRBD1 | TRBJ2-3 | . | TRBV29-1 | CSVDRDVADTQYF | TGCAGCGTGGACAGGGACGTCGCAGATACGCAGTATTTT
. | TRBJ1-1 | . | TRBV20-1 | CSAHGSGSLGTEAFF | TGCAGTGCCCACGGATCAGGGAGCCTAGGCACTGAAGCTTTCTTT
. | TRBJ1-2 | few | TRBV7-9 | CASSLEALGGSYTF | TGTGCCAGCAGCTTAGAGGCTCTGGGTGGGAGCTACACCTTC
. | TRBJ2-1 | . | TRBV20-1 | CSAEAWNNEQFF | TGCAGTGCAGAGGCCTGGAACAATGAGCAGTTCTTC
TRBD2 | TRBJ2-1 | . | TRBV12-3/TRBV12-4 | CASRREAPNGQFF | TGTGCCAGCAGGCGGGAGGCTCCCAATGGGCAGTTCTTC